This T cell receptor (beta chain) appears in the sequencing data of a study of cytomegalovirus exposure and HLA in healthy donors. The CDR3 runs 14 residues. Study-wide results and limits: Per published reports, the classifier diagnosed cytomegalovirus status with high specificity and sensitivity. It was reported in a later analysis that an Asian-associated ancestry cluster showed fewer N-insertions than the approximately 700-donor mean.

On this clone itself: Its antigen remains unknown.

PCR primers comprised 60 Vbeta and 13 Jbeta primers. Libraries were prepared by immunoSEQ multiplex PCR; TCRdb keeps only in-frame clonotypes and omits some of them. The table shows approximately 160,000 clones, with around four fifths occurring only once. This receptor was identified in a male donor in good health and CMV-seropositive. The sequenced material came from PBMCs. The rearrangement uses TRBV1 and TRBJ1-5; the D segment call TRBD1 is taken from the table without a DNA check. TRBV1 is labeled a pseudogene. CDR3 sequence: CTSSQAGQNQPQHF. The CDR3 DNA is TGCACCAGCAGCCAAGCGGGACAAAATCAGCCCCAGCATTTT.